Listed here are 21 T cell receptor beta chains from one sample, sequenced in a study of T cell responses to AZD1222 COVID-19 vaccine. Profiled with immunoSEQ multiplex PCR; TCRdb holds only in-frame clones, not every one. The data show about 150,000 clones, about nine tenths seen once. The source material was peripheral blood, sampled 28 days after the second AZD1222 dose. These TCRs come from an adult who received the AZD1222 COVID-19 vaccine.

This clone was recorded only once. This sequence joins TRBV9 and TRBJ2-1; the match to TRBD2 covers 12 bases. The V gene's germline CDR1 is SGDLS and CDR2 YYNGEE. The CDR3 is 17 residues long. Germline trimming cut 2 bases from V and 7 bases from J; bases unmatched to any gene: 10. Here the CDR3 reads CASSVGLTSGGINEQFF. Written as DNA, the CDR3 is TGTGCCAGCAGCGTTGGATTGACTAGCGGGGGAATTAATGAGCAGTTCTTC.

V gene TRBV5-8 combines with J gene TRBJ1-5; D remains ambiguous. CDR3 size: 13 residues. Germline V CDR1 and CDR2: SGHTS, YDEGEE. The V and J ends lost 4 bases and 4 bases respectively, with 9 bases between them. This CDR3 is CASSLEINQPQHF. CDR3 coding DNA: TGTGCCAGCAGCCTGGAGATTAATCAGCCCCAGCATTTT.

In its sample, this clone was seen once. The CDR3 here is CASSFEGGLEAFF. The CDR3 DNA sequence: TGTGCCAGCAGCTTTGAGGGGGGACTAGAAGCTTTCTTT. The chain uses TRBV7-2 and TRBJ1-1; a possible D gene is TRBD1 (6 bases). Trimming pared 3 bases from V and 8 bases from J, leaving 13 bases between. This CDR3 comprises 13 residues. Germline CDR1 and CDR2: SGHTA and FQGNSA.

This chain joins TRBV2 and TRBJ2-3; the match to TRBD2 covers 9 bases. Germline V gene sequence: CDR1 SNHLY, CDR2 FYNNEI. The length of the CDR3 is 19 residues. The V and J ends lost 0 bases and 0 bases, in that order; junction bases with no gene match: 10. The CDR3 DNA reads TGTGCCAGCAGTGAAGCGTTTTGGCCAGCGGGAGGCAGCACAGATACGCAGTATTTT. Encoded protein: CASSEAFWPAGGSTDTQYF.

This clone occurred once. The rearrangement joins TRBV27 to TRBJ1-1, with D possibly TRBD1 on 5 matching bases. The CDR3 totals 14 residues. Deletions cut 6 bases from V and 4 bases from J, with 15 bases between. From germline, CDR1 is MNHEY and CDR2 SMNVEV (reference sequence). Written as DNA, the CDR3 is TGTGCCAGCAGCCTCACTCGACAGAGCACTGAAGCTTTCTTT. This gives the protein CASSLTRQSTEAFF.

This rearrangement joins TRBV3-1 (or the pseudogene TRBV3-2) to TRBJ2-3; 7 bases line up with TRBD1. V lost 2 bases, J lost 0 bases, and 2 bases stayed unmatched. Germline assignment: CDR1 LGHDT and CDR2 YNNKEL (reference sequence). CDR3 length: 15 residues. This CDR3 reads CASSQHRGSTDTQYF. In DNA form, the CDR3 reads TGTGCCAGCAGCCAACACAGGGGTAGCACAGATACGCAGTATTTT.

The chain carries TRBV21-1 and TRBJ1-2. TRBV21-1 is a recognized pseudogene. CDR3 size: 15 residues. Here the CDR3 reads CASSKGWEIHYGYTF. The CDR3, as DNA: TGTGCCAGCAGCAAAGGCTGGGAGATTCACTATGGCTACACCTTC.

This rearrangement joins TRBV5-1 to TRBJ2-2, with 7 nucleotides matching TRBD2. V lost 2 bases to trimming and J lost 6 bases; unmatched junction nucleotides: 4. This CDR3 is 14 amino acids long. Germline-derived CDR1 and CDR2 are SGHRS and YFSETQ. As DNA, the CDR3 is TGCGCCAGCAGCTTAGCGGCGGGGGCCGGGGAGCTGTTTTTT. This gives the protein CASSLAAGAGELFF. The full variable domain, its missing parts supplied by reference TRBV5-1 and TRBJ2-2, is KAGVTQTPRYLIKTRGQQVTLSCSPISGHRSVSWYQQTPGQGLQFLFEYFSETQRNKGNFPGRFSGRQFSNSRSEMNVSTLELGDSALYLCASSLAAGAGELFFGEGSRLTVL.

The CDR3 nucleotides are TGCGCCAGCAGCTTGACAGCTCAAGAGACCCAGTACTTC. Its translation: CASSLTAQETQYF. V gene TRBV5-1 combines with J gene TRBJ2-5, with D unresolved. Germline V gives CDR1 SGHRS, CDR2 YFSETQ. This CDR3 is 13 amino acids long. Trimming cost V 1 base and J 2 bases, with 6 bases left between them.

The rearrangement uses TRBV27 and TRBJ1-6, with 9 nucleotides matching TRBD1. V lost 5 bases and J lost 6; bases outside the gene matches: 5. Germline V gene lookup returns CDR1 MNHEY and CDR2 SMNVEV (reference sequence). The CDR3 has 15 amino acids. The CDR3 DNA reads as TGTGCCAGCAGTCCGGGGACAGGGAGTAATTCACCCCTCCACTTT. Translated: CASSPGTGSNSPLHF.

V usage is TRBV5-1 and J usage is TRBJ2-1, with D possibly TRBD2 on 5 matching bases. From germline, CDR1 is SGHRS and CDR2 YFSETQ. The CDR3 extends over 14 amino acids. V lost 0 bases and J 9 bases, leaving 13 bases between the germline ends. The CDR3 nucleotides read TGCGCCAGCAGCTTGGGAGGGCCACCACCTGAGCAGTTCTTC. Protein sequence: CASSLGGPPPEQFF.

The gene calls are TRBV2 and TRBJ2-3, with TRBD2 identical over 15 bases. Losses at the gene ends were 5 bases for V and 0 bases for J; bases not matched to a gene: 6. There are 18 residues in the CDR3. Germline V lookup: CDR1 SNHLY, CDR2 FYNNEI. The CDR3 is CASSWTSGRVTSTDTQYF. In nucleotides, the CDR3 is TGTGCCAGCAGTTGGACTAGCGGGAGGGTTACTAGCACAGATACGCAGTATTTT. The whole variable domain, filled in from reference TRBV2 and TRBJ2-3, reads EPEVTQTPSHQVTQMGQEVILRCVPISNHLYFYWYRQILGQKVEFLVSFYNNEISEKSEIFDDQFSVERPDGSNFTLKIRSTKLEDSAMYFCASSWTSGRVTSTDTQYFGPGTRLTVL.

V usage is TRBV7-3 and J usage is TRBJ1-1; no reliable D call. V was cut by 1 base and J by 1 base, with 7 bases left in between. The length of the CDR3 is 14 residues. Germline V lookup: CDR1 SGHTA, CDR2 FQGTGA. The DNA for the CDR3 is TGTGCCAGCAGCTTAATGAGGTCGAACACTGAAGCTTTCTTT. As protein: CASSLMRSNTEAFF.

V usage is TRBV12-2 and J usage is TRBJ2-3. TRBV12-2 is reported as a pseudogene. There are 12 residues in the CDR3. CDR3 sequence reads: CASRPRAEFWYF. The CDR3 DNA sequence: TGTGCAAGTCGCCCACGGGCGGAGTTTTGGTATTTT.

This chain uses TRBV2 with TRBJ2-1; D not certain. The CDR3 extends over 14 amino acids. CDR1 and CDR2 (germline): SNHLY, FYNNEI. Trimming shortened V by 4 bases and J by 6 bases, and 13 bases separated the two germline ends. CDR3 DNA: TGTGCCAGCAGTGGTCCTCCAGTCGCCAATGAGCAGTTCTTC. The encoded protein is CASSGPPVANEQFF.

V usage is TRBV2 and J usage is TRBJ2-5, with 8 bases fitting TRBD2. The CDR3 loop spans 15 amino acids. Germline CDR1 SNHLY, CDR2 FYNNEI. V lost 6 bases to trimming and J lost 0 bases; unmatched junction nucleotides: 6. Written as DNA, the CDR3 is TGTGCCAGCAGACAAGCGGGGGTGTACCAAGAGACCCAGTACTTC. This translates into CASRQAGVYQETQYF.

The chain joins TRBV9 to TRBJ1-1; D possibly corresponds to TRBD1 (6 bases). The V gene's germline CDR1 is SGDLS and CDR2 YYNGEE. CDR3 length: 16 amino acids. V lost 5 bases and J lost 0, with 17 bases in between. The CDR3 DNA reads as TGTGCCAGCAGTGACCCCCGGGGGGCCATGAACACTGAAGCTTTCTTT. Translating it yields CASSDPRGAMNTEAFF. The variable domain in full, completed from reference TRBV9 and TRBJ1-1, reads DSGVTQTPKHLITATGQRVTLRCSPRSGDLSVYWYQQSLDQGLQFLIQYYNGEERAKGNILERFSAQQFPDLHSELNLSSLELGDSALYFCASSDPRGAMNTEAFFGQGTRLTVV.

V is TRBV19 and J is TRBJ1-4; a weak D match, TRBD1 (6 bases). In germline, CDR1 is LNHDA, CDR2 SQIVND (reference sequence). V lost 9 bases, J lost 4 bases, and 15 bases lay in between. The CDR3 runs 14 residues. The CDR3, as DNA: TGTGCCAGCCACCGGACAGACTATAATGAAAAACTGTTTTTT. Translation: CASHRTDYNEKLFF.

This chain links TRBV30 with TRBJ1-2; TRBD1 might be the D (5 bases). The V gene's germline CDR1 is GTSNPN and CDR2 SVGIG (reference sequence). The CDR3 is 14 amino acids. Trimming left V 2 bases short and J 2 bases short, with 12 bases between. The CDR3 here is CAWSPGTLNYGYTF. DNA of the CDR3: TGTGCCTGGAGTCCCGGGACGCTGAACTATGGCTACACCTTC.

A note on this clone: The junction does not match germline at one end; this may be a read error. The chain couples TRBV7-7 to TRBJ2-7; 11 bases agree with TRBD2. The CDR3 consists of 13 residues. Looked up from germline, CDR1 is SSHAT and CDR2 is FNYEAQ (reference sequence). CDR3 nucleotides: TGTGCTAGCAGTACAACTAGCGGGAGCGAGCAGTACTTC. Translation gives CASSTTSGSEQYF.

This clone was seen only once. The chain recombines TRBV5-1 with TRBJ2-2; TRBD1 agrees at 9 bases. V gave up 4 bases and J gave up 2 bases; unmatched junction bases: 6. This CDR3 comprises 16 residues. The germline CDR1 and CDR2 sequences are SGHRS and YFSETQ. The CDR3 DNA reads as TGCGCCAGCAGCCAGCGGACAGGGGATAACACCGGGGAGCTGTTTTTT. Translated, it gives CASSQRTGDNTGELFF.